This is a list of T cell receptor beta chains from one sample in a study of breast tumors, draining lymph nodes, adjacent tissues. TCRdb called the multiplex PCR reads again in MiXCR, with one record for every CDR3 protein. This table holds tens of thousands of distinct CDR3 sequences, 45% to 60% found once. The sample taken for sequencing was breast tumor tissue. Receptor source: a female donor with breast cancer. Some clones in this sample may be carry-over from other donors' samples. Both conserved end residues are trimmed from each CDR3.

V	J	CDR3
TRBV2	TRBJ2-5	ASSQGHWETQY
TRBV7-3	TRBJ2-1	ASSPTRSPNEQF
TRBV12-5	TRBJ2-5	ASAPRDGLKETQY
TRBV7-2	TRBJ1-6	ASSLGQPYSPLH
TRBV7-9	TRBJ2-1	ASSFLTSGSIHEQF
TRBV20-1	TRBJ2-5	SALRASGSLGETQY
TRBV29-1	TRBJ1-4	SGTAGTSMATPSVEKLF
TRBV19	TRBJ2-4	ASSPLLGTGLSIQY
TRBV24-1	TRBJ2-5	ATSARDRVTQY
TRBV29-1	TRBJ2-1	SSAGLAGLSYNEQF
TRBV11-2	TRBJ2-1	ASSSQGGVLKF
TRBV20-1	TRBJ1-6	SARSRVLSPLH
TRBV6-6	TRBJ2-5	ASSHSPGDGRGQETQY
TRBV12-3/TRBV12-4	TRBJ1-6	ASSPQGEGVGSPLH
TRBV27	TRBJ2-1	ASSSPLAGNNEQF
TRBV7-9	TRBJ2-3	ASSLESDTQY
TRBV5-1	TRBJ1-6	ASSLDRVNNSPLH
TRBV5-1	TRBJ2-7	ASSLDRDLGH
TRBV13	TRBJ2-7	ASSPPGQVSYEQY
TRBV20-1	TRBJ1-2	SARLEGGGYA
TRBV10-3	TRBJ2-3	AISEEGTGGTDTQY
TRBV6-6	TRBJ2-3	ASSPAARTDTQY
TRBV24-1	TRBJ1-6	ATSVLQGADSPLH
TRBV6-5	TRBJ2-5	ASSHQAQETQY
TRBV7-2	TRBJ2-5	ASSLDWETQY
TRBV29-1	TRBJ2-3	SVARGTVSTDTQY
TRBV7-2	TRBJ2-3	ASLLGQSSTDTQY
TRBV5-1	TRBJ1-1	ASSLAGGRGSEAF
TRBV3-2	TRBJ2-6	ASSRGLAGEGDNVLT
TRBV7-7	TRBJ2-1	ASSPGGGNEQF
TRBV20-1	TRBJ2-3	SATEVDTQY
TRBV10-2	TRBJ2-1	ASSEASGVYDEQF
TRBV5-5	TRBJ2-3	ASSVVGTGQGADTQY
TRBV7-3	TRBJ2-1	ASSVGTSGTNEQF
TRBV2	TRBJ2-7	ASSGGLAGAYEQY